The clone carrying this T cell receptor (beta chain) was counted once. No antigen is known for it. This sample is part of a study of regulatory T cells in long-lasting Graves disease. Study at large: Positivity for TSH receptor antibodies plus over 5 years of antithyroid drugs meant persistent Graves' disease. Overall study results and limits: It was in persistent disease that TRBV28, TRBJ1-2 and TRBJ2-5 were favored. Less diverse TCR repertoires were seen in persistent Graves' patients than in newly diagnosed ones.

iRepertoire HTBI primers and Arm-PCR of CDR3 regions built TCR beta libraries. TCRdb fed the multiplex PCR reads into MiXCR, producing one record per CDR3 protein. The sample consists of around 430,000 distinct CDR3 sequences, under 25% of them appearing once. Stated time point: persistent/refractory GD, antithyroid drugs over 5 years with positive TRAb. PBMC RNA was the source of the TCR library. Collection of peripheral blood (about 8.1 milliliters) was done using EDTA tubes. This CDR3 comprises 17 residues. Germline V gene sequence: CDR1 LNHDA, CDR2 SQIVND (reference sequence). Trimming took 2 bases from V and 5 from J, leaving 19 bases between them.

This clonotype originated in a female donor with Graves disease. Material: peripheral blood mononuclear cells (PBMCs), obtained when the disease was refractory, from a patient treated with antithyroid drugs. V is TRBV19 and J is TRBJ1-5; D is ambiguous. The CDR3 protein is CASSIPTARGKDQPQHF. For the CDR3, the DNA is TGTGCCAGTAGTATACCCACCGCGAGAGGGAAAGATCAGCCCCAGCATTTT.